The clone carrying this T cell receptor (beta chain) appeared a few times. The data stem from a study of T cells in tuberculosis. Trimming cost V 4 bases and J 3 bases; bases outside gene matches: 5. Germline CDR1 reads LNHNV; CDR2 reads YYDKDF (reference sequence). CDR3 length: 14 amino acids. Noted time point: new active TB diagnosis, blood taken before or within 7 days of starting treatment. The data were produced by immunoSEQ multiplex PCR, yet TCRdb's version contains in-frame clones alone and is incomplete. The sample holds 20,000 to 25,000 clones, over 75% seen once. This TCR came from an adult with tuberculosis. The V call is TRBV15, the J call TRBJ2-7; TRBD1 matches at 8 bases. This specimen consisted of PBMCs, obtained at tuberculosis diagnosis. The CDR3 DNA reads as TGTGCCACCAGCATTGACAGGGGAGGCTACGAGCAGTACTTC. This encodes CATSIDRGGYEQYF.